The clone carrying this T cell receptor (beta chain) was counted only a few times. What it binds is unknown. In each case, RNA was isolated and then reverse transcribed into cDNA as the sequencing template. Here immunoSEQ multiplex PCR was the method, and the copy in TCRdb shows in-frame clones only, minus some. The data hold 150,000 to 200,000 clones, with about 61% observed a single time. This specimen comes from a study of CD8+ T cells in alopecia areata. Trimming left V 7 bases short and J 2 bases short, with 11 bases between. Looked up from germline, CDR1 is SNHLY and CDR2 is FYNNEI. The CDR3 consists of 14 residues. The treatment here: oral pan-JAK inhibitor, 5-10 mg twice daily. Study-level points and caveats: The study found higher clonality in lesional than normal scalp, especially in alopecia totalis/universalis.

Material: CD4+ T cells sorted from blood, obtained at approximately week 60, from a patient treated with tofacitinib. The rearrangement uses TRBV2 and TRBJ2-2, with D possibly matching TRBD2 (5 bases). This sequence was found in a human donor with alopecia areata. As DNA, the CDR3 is TGTGCCAGCAAGCGGATACTCAACACCGGGGAGCTGTTTTTT. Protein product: CASKRILNTGELFF.